One T cell receptor (beta chain) is described in this entry. This clonotype was picked up a small number of times. No antigen is known for it. Nothing much larger sits one base from this clone, and base qualities are not available. At the junction V is shortened by 8 bases and J by 4 bases; bases outside the gene matches: 2. The cysteine opens and the phenylalanine closes a CDR3 of 11 amino acids. Only the CDR3 DNA is retained, 33 bases long and in frame from the first base. The CDR1 and CDR2 encoded by the germline V gene are MNHEY and SVGAGI. Peripheral blood CD8+ and CD4+ T cells from healthy donors, Susac syndrome patients and multiple sclerosis patients were profiled using high-throughput TCR beta sequencing. Multiple sclerosis controls were treatment-naive patients with stable or active relapsing-remitting disease fulfilling revised McDonald criteria. Bulk CD8+ and CD4+ T cells were purified by magnetic negative isolation, whereas CD8+ TEMRA cells were enriched by FACS. Blood was collected in EDTA tubes and processed within 24 hours, with PBMCs isolated through density gradient centrifugation. PBMCs destined for TCR sequencing were cryopreserved in liquid nitrogen and later thawed in a 37 °C water bath. The sorted or isolated CD4+, CD8+ and CD8+ TEMRA cells reached a purity of at least 90%.

The data derive from a study of CD8 T cells in Susac syndrome (dated by TCRdb to about 2019). Regarding the study in general: Whether CD8+ T cell activation and differentiation in Susac syndrome was antigen driven was tested using repertoire sequencing. CD8+ T cell repertoire clonality was compared between more than ten healthy donors, approximately 14 Susac syndrome patients and 15 multiple sclerosis patients. Here is what the overall study found, with its caveats: The TCR sequencing and HLA analysis was acknowledged to have included a relatively small number of individuals.

RNA was extracted with the RNeasy kit and 0.5 to 1 ug was reverse transcribed using random hexamers. The immunoSEQ multiplex PCR assay, covering 54 Vbeta and 13 Jbeta segments, was used to amplify TCR beta CDR3 regions. To correct PCR amplification bias, a synthetic template baseline was used for both primer optimization and computational correction. On the authors' methods: Only productive sequences were kept, with reads annotated to V, D and J genes according to IMGT and analyzed in immunoSEQ Analyzer. To calculate clonality, Shannon entropy was normalized by log2 of the number of productive unique sequences and then subtracted from one. Public and private clones were assessed among the 100 most prevalent clones of each patient and control. Clones were defined as Susac-specific when absent from the healthy and MS cohorts, from approximately 970 published viral clones and from other ImmuneACCESS disease sequences. Using fastp at Q25 and MiXCR, TCRdb reprocessed the public reads and kept productive beta chains. Rows with one shared CDR3 protein collapse into an entry with the most common genes and DNA. TCRdb's processing, not the authors', yielded these V and J calls. A total of hundreds of thousands of distinct CDR3 sequences appear in this sample, about 90% of them only once. The ten top clones hold around 0.15% of the sample.

In this chain, TRBV6-5 is recombined with TRBJ2-7, and 7 junctional nucleotides match TRBD2. The sequenced material came from CD8+ T cells from PBMCs. This TCR came from a human donor with multiple sclerosis. The CDR3 loop reads CASSGGYEQYF. The sequence in DNA is TGTGCCAGCTCGGGGGGTTACGAGCAGTACTTC.